Reported below is one T cell receptor beta chain. As yet, its antigen is unknown. The time point is: week 47, end of study. Each dose delivered 300 ug of mutant IDH1 20-mer peptide subcutaneously with imiquimod. Patients were given eight vaccinations, scheduled in weeks 1, 3, 5, 7, 11, 15, 19 and 23. The source of the sample is a study of a mutant IDH1 vaccine in newly diagnosed glioma. About the study: Vaccination followed radiotherapy alone by 4-6 weeks, or accompanied temozolomide cycles. The treated group averaged around 40 years old and was about 60% male, roughly 38% female.

TCRdb's copy holds only in-frame clones and misses some; the assay was immunoSEQ multiplex PCR. The sample lists tens of thousands of clones; around 90% were seen once. The receptor was isolated from a woman aged 40-49 years with glioma. The sample consisted of PBMCs, taken from a glioma patient whose treatment included an IDH1 peptide vaccine.

In nucleotides, the CDR3 is TGTGCCAGCAGCCCGGGGTCAGGGAACACTGAAGCTTTCTTT. Translated: CASSPGSGNTEAFF. This chain uses TRBV14 with TRBJ1-1; D uncertain. V lost 4 bases and J 1 base, leaving 10 bases between the germline ends. CDR1 is SGHDN, CDR2 FVKESK, per germline. The CDR3 consists of 14 residues.